This T cell receptor (beta chain) originates from a study of T cell clones after liver transplantation. Study information: Post-transplant blood was tracked for graft-donor-reactive T cell clones identified in a pre-transplant mixed lymphocyte reaction. Until 12-24 months post-transplant, subjects got standard immunosuppression and no induction. Tolerant meant at least one year fully off immunosuppression without liver enzymes above twice normal.

Sorting of unstimulated PBMCs yielded separate CD3+CD4+ and CD3+CD8+ fractions. Germline V lookup: CDR1 MNHEY, CDR2 SVGAGI. V was cut by 6 bases and J by 7 bases, with 6 bases left in between. This CDR3 has 11 residues. Generated by immunoSEQ multiplex PCR, the TCRdb table keeps only in-frame clones and is missing some. The repertoire consists of some 20,000 clones, with about 83% occurring once and the leading ten covering about 33%. The receptor's source is a human patient who received a liver transplant. Some T cells may be transferred from the graft donor. V and J are TRBV6-5 and TRBJ2-2; D gene ambiguous. The input for sequencing was CD8+ T cells from blood, taken about 56 months after liver transplant. The CDR3 bases are TGTGCCAGCAGAGGAAGCGGGGAGCTGTTTTTT. It specifies CASRGSGELFF.